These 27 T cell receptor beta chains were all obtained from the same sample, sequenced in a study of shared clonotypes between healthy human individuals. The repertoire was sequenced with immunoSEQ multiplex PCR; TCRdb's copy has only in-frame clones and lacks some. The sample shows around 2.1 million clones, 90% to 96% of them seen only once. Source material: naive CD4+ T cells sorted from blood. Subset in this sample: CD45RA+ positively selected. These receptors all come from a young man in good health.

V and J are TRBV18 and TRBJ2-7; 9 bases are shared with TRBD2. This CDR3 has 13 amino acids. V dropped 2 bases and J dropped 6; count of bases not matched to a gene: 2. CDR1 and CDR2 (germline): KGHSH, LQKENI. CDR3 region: CASSPGTSREQYF. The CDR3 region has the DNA TGTGCCAGCTCACCAGGGACTAGCCGCGAGCAGTACTTC.

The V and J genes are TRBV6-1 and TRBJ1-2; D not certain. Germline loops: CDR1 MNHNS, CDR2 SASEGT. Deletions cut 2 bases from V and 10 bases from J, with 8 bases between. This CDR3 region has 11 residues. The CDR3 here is CASSERIDYTF. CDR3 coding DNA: TGTGCCAGCAGTGAAAGGATCGACTACACCTTC.

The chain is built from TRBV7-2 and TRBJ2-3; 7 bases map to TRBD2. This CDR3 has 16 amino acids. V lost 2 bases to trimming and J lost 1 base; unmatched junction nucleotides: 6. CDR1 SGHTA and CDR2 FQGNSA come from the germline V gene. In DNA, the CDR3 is TGTGCCAGCAGCTTAACGGCGGGAGCTGGCACAGATACGCAGTATTTT. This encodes CASSLTAGAGTDTQYF.

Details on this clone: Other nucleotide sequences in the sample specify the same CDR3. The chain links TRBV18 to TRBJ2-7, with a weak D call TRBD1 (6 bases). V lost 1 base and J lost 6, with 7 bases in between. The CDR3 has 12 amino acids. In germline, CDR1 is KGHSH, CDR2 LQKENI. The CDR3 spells CASSPLGGEQYF. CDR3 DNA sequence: TGTGCCAGCTCACCACTAGGGGGCGAGCAGTACTTC.

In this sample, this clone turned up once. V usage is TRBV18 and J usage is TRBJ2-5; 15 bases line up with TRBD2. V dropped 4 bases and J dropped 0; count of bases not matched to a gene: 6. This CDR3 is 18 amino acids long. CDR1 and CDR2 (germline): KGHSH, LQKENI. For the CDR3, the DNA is TGTGCCAGCTCACAGGGACTAGCGGGAGGTCCGTACCAAGAGACCCAGTACTTC. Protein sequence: CASSQGLAGGPYQETQYF.

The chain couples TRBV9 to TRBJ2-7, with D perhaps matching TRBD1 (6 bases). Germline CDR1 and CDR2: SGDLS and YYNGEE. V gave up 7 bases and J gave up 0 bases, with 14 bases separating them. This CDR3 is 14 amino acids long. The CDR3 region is CASGETGYSYEQYF. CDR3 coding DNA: TGTGCCAGCGGCGAAACAGGGTACTCCTACGAGCAGTACTTC.

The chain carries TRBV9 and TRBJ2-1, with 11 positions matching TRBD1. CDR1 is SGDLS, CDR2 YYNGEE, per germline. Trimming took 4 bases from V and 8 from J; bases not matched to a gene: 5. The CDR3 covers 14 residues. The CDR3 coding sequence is TGTGCCAGCAGCTCCCGGGACAGGGGGTATGAGCAGTTCTTC. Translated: CASSSRDRGYEQFF.

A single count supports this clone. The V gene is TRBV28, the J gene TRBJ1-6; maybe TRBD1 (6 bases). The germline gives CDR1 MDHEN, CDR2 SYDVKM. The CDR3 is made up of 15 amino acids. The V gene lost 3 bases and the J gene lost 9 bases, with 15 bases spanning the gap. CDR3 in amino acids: CASSFWGPDGSPLHF. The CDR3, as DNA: TGTGCCAGCAGTTTTTGGGGGCCCGATGGTTCACCCCTCCACTTT.

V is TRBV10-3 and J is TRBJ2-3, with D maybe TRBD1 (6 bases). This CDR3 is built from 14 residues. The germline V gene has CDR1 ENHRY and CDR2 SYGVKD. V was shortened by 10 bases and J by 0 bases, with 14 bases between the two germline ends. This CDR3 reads CATLGGRSTDTQYF. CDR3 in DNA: TGTGCCACGCTAGGGGGTAGAAGCACAGATACGCAGTATTTT.

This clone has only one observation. The CDR3 DNA reads TGTGCCAGCTATGGGACAGGGGAGGTAGGGACAGATACGCAGTATTTT. It specifies CASYGTGEVGTDTQYF. V gene TRBV6-6 combines with J gene TRBJ2-3, with TRBD1 matching 10 bases. Germline loops: CDR1 MNHNY, CDR2 SVGAGI (reference sequence). The CDR3 is made up of 16 amino acids. J lost 3 bases, V lost 8 bases, and 11 bases had no gene match.

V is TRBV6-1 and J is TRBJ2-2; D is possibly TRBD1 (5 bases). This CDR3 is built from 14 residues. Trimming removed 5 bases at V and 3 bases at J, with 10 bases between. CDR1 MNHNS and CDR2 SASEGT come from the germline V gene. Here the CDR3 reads CASSNQGYTGELFF. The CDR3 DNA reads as TGTGCCAGCAGTAACCAGGGTTACACCGGGGAGCTGTTTTTT.

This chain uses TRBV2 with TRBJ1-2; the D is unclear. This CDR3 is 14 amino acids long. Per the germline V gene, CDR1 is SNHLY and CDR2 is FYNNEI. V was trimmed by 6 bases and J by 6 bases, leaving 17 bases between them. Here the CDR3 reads CASRITPQINGYTF. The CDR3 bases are TGTGCCAGCAGAATAACCCCGCAGATTAATGGCTACACCTTC. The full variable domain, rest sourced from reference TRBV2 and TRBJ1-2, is EPEVTQTPSHQVTQMGQEVILRCVPISNHLYFYWYRQILGQKVEFLVSFYNNEISEKSEIFDDQFSVERPDGSNFTLKIRSTKLEDSAMYFCASRITPQINGYTFGSGTRLTVV.

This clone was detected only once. The CDR3 sequence is CASSFSAGTGELFF. In DNA form, the CDR3 reads TGTGCCAGCAGCTTCTCAGCGGGTACCGGGGAGCTGTTTTTT. The chain employs TRBV7-9 and TRBJ2-2, with a tentative D call TRBD2 (6 bases). Trimming took 3 bases from V and 5 from J, leaving 10 bases between them. The CDR3 spans 14 residues. Germline assignment: CDR1 SEHNR and CDR2 FQNEAQ (reference sequence).

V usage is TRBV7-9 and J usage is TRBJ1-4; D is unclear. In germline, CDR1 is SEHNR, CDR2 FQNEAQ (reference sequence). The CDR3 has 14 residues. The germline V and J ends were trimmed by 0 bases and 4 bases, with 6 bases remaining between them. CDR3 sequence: CASSLAGINEKLFF. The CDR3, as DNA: TGTGCCAGCAGCTTAGCCGGAATTAATGAAAAACTGTTTTTT.

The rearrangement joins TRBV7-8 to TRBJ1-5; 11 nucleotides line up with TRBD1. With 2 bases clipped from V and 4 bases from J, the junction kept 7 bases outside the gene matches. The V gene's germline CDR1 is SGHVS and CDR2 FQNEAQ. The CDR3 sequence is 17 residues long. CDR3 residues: CASSLTRTGGLNQPQHF. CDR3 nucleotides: TGTGCCAGCAGCTTAACCCGGACAGGGGGCCTTAATCAGCCCCAGCATTTT.

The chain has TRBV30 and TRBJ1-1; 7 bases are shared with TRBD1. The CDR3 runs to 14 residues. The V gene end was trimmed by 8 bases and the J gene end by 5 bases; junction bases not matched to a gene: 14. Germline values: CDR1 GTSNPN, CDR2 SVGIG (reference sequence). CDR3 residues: CAERQGMFGTEAFF. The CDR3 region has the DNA TGTGCCGAGAGACAGGGTATGTTTGGGACTGAAGCTTTCTTT.

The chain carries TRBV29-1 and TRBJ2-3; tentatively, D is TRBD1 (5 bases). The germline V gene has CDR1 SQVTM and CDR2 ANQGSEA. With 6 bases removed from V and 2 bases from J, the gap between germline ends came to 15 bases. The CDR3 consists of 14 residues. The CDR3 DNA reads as TGCAGCGTCCTACTTAGGACATTCACAGATACGCAGTATTTT. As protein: CSVLLRTFTDTQYF.

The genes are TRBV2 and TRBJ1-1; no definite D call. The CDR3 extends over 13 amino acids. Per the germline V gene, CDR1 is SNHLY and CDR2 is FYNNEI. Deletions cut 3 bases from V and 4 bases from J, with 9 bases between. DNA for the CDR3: TGTGCCAGCAGTGATGTCTGGGCCACTGAAGCTTTCTTT. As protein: CASSDVWATEAFF.

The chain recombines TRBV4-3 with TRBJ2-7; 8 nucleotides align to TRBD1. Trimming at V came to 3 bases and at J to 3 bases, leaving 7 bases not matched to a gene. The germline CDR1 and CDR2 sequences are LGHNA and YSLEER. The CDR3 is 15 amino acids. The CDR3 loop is CASSQEDRVGYEQYF. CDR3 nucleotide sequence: TGCGCCAGCAGCCAGGAGGACAGGGTAGGCTACGAGCAGTACTTC.

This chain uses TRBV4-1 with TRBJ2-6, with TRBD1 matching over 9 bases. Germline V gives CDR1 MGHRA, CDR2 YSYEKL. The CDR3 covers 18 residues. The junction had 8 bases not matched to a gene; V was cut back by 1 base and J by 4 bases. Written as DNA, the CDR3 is TGCGCCAGCAGCCAAGCCCAACAGGGGGCGTTAGGGGCCAACGTCCTGACTTTC. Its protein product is CASSQAQQGALGANVLTF.

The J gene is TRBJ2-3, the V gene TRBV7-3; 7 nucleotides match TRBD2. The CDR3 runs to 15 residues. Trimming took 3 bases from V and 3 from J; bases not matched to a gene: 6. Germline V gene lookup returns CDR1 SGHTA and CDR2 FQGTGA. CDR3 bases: TGTGCCAGCAGCTTGAGCGGGGCGGGAACAGATACGCAGTATTTT. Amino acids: CASSLSGAGTDTQYF.

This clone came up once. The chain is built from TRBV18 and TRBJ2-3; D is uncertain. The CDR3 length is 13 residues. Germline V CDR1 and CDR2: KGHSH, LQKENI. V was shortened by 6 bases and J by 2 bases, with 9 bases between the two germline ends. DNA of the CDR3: TGTGCCAGCTCGCTATACTTCACAGATACGCAGTATTTT. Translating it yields CASSLYFTDTQYF.

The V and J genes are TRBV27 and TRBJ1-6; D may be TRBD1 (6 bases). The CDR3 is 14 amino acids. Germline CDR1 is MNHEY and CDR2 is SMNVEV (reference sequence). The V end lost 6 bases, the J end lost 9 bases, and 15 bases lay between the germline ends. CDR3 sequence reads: CASSIQGSGSPLHF. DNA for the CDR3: TGTGCCAGCAGCATACAGGGTTCGGGTTCACCCCTCCACTTT.

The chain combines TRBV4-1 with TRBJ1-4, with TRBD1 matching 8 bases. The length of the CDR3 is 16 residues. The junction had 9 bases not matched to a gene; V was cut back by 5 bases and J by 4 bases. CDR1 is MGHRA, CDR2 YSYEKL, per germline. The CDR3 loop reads CASSSGTGAGNEKLFF. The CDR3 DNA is TGCGCCAGCAGCTCCGGGACAGGAGCAGGTAATGAAAAACTGTTTTTT.

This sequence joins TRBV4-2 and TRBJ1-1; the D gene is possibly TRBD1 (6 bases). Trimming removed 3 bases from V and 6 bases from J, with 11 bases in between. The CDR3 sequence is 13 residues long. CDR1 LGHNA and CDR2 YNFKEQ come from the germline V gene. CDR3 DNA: TGTGCCAGCAGCCAGCTCGGGGGCTCTGAAGCTTTCTTT. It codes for CASSQLGGSEAFF.

The CDR3 region has the DNA TGTGCCTGTGACAGGTCGAACACTGAAGCTTTCTTT. Amino acids: CACDRSNTEAFF. The chain combines TRBV30 with TRBJ1-1; possible D gene TRBD1, 6 bases. Trimming removed 6 bases from V and 1 base from J, with 9 bases in between. This CDR3 comprises 12 residues. Germline V gene data show CDR1 as GTSNPN and CDR2 as SVGIG (reference sequence).

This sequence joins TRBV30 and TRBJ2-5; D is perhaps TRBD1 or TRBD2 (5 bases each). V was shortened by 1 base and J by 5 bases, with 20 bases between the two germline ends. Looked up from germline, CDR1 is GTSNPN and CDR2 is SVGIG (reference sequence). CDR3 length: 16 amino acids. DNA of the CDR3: TGTGCCTGGAGTGCACAGAACCCGGGACCCAGGGAGACCCAGTACTTC. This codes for CAWSAQNPGPRETQYF.